The sequence of this T cell receptor (beta chain) was determined in a study of metastatic and nonmetastatic thyroid tumors. The CDR3 is made up of 15 amino acids. From germline, CDR1 is MGHRA and CDR2 YSYEKL. V trimming: 4 bases; J trimming: 3 bases; junction bases outside the gene matches: 6. Before thyroid surgery, none of the patients had received any treatment. Ten or more counts support this clone. TCRdb re-called the PCR reads through MiXCR. The sample has tens of thousands of clones, around 17% seen once. The source of this sequence is a female donor with papillary thyroid cancer or a benign thyroid nodule (not recorded which). Some clones in this sample may be carry-over from other donors' samples. The V gene is TRBV4-1, the J gene TRBJ2-7; 10 nucleotides align to TRBD1. The sample was blood. This CDR3 reads CASSPDRGTGYEQYF. The CDR3 DNA sequence: TGCGCCAGCAGCCCGGACAGGGGGACGGGCTACGAGCAGTACTTC.